Listed here are 25 T cell receptor beta chains from one sample, sequenced in a study of CD4 T cells in relation to SARS-CoV-2 and coronaviruses. The protocol was immunoSEQ multiplex PCR, while the TCRdb copy is restricted to in-frame clones and leaves out a portion. Here the sample spans 30,000 to 45,000 clones, roughly 90% being singletons. Sequencing was done on a sample of memory CD4+ T cells from PBMCs. The receptor set was obtained from an adult with COVID-19.

The sample holds one count of this clone. This chain links TRBV11-3 with TRBJ2-5, with 8 bases fitting TRBD1. Germline V CDR1 and CDR2: SGHNT, YENEEA. This CDR3 comprises 14 residues. The trim removed 0 bases at V and 7 bases at J, leaving 4 bases unmatched. CDR3: CASSLDRGLRTQYF. CDR3 nucleotide sequence: TGTGCCAGCAGCTTAGACAGGGGGCTGAGGACCCAGTACTTC.

The genes are TRBV6-1 and TRBJ2-1; 12 positions match TRBD2. The CDR3 has 19 residues. CDR1 and CDR2 (germline): MNHNS, SASEGT. Trimming removed 4 bases from V and 4 bases from J; junction bases left unmatched: 14. The DNA for the CDR3 is TGTGCCAGCAGTGCAAGAGGTGGGAGAACTAGCGGGGGGTACAATGAGCAGTTCTTC. As protein: CASSARGGRTSGGYNEQFF.

The rearrangement joins TRBV28 to TRBJ1-5; D uncertain. This CDR3 is 12 amino acids long. With 3 bases removed from V and 2 bases from J, the gap between germline ends came to 2 bases. Germline V gene data show CDR1 as MDHEN and CDR2 as SYDVKM. Written as DNA, the CDR3 is TGTGCCAGCAGTTTTGGCAATCAGCCCCAGCATTTT. Translating it yields CASSFGNQPQHF.

The chain is built from TRBV5-1 and TRBJ2-7; the D gene is possibly TRBD2 (6 bases). V was cut by 5 bases and J by 7 bases, with 13 bases left in between. CDR1 is SGHRS, CDR2 YFSETQ, per germline. The CDR3 is 12 amino acids. CDR3 bases: TGCGCCAGCAGTAATCCCCGGGGGGAGCAGTACTTC. Its protein is CASSNPRGEQYF.

The rearrangement links TRBV10-3 to TRBJ2-1; D may be TRBD2 (6 bases). This CDR3 region has 16 residues. CDR1 and CDR2 (germline): ENHRY, SYGVKD. Trimming removed 4 bases from V and 5 bases from J, with 18 bases in between. CDR3 nucleotide sequence: TGTGCCATCAGTGGGGGTATCGGGCGGGGTGACAATGAGCAGTTCTTC. Its translation is CAISGGIGRGDNEQFF.

This clone came up once. The V call is TRBV3-1 (or the pseudogene TRBV3-2), the J call TRBJ2-2, with D hard to call. Germline values: CDR1 LGHDT, CDR2 YNNKEL (reference sequence). CDR3 length: 12 residues. V shed 4 bases and J shed 7 bases, with 7 bases lying between them. The chain's CDR3 is CASSRGVGELFF. CDR3 coding DNA: TGTGCCAGCAGCCGTGGGGTCGGGGAGCTGTTTTTT.

The chain couples TRBV21-1 to TRBJ2-7; whether TRBD1, the table's D call, matches the DNA was not checked. TRBV21-1 is a pseudogene. CDR3 length: 15 amino acids. The chain's CDR3 is CASSLPYRGRYEQYF. The CDR3 region has the DNA TGTGCCAGCAGCCTCCCCTACAGGGGGCGGTACGAGCAGTACTTC.

Here the CDR3 DNA reads TGTGCCAGCACCGAGGAAGGTTACGGGGAAGCTGAAGCTTTCTTT. Amino acids: CASTEEGYGEAEAFF. The genes are TRBV2 and TRBJ1-1; D gene unclear. V was trimmed by 7 bases and J by 6 bases, leaving 21 bases between them. CDR3 size: 15 residues. The germline V gene encodes CDR1 SNHLY and CDR2 FYNNEI.

The V call is TRBV6-1, the J call TRBJ1-4; D remains ambiguous. Germline-derived CDR1 and CDR2 are MNHNS and SASEGT. The CDR3 spans 17 residues. The V and J ends lost 1 base and 3 bases respectively, with 15 bases between them. CDR3 sequence (DNA): TGTGCCAGCAGTGAAGTTCAGGCTCTCGGGGCTAATGAAAAACTGTTTTTT. Protein product: CASSEVQALGANEKLFF.

V and J are TRBV18 and TRBJ1-5; TRBD1 matches 7 bases. The CDR3 contains 16 residues. The germline V gene has CDR1 KGHSH and CDR2 LQKENI. V lost 4 bases, J lost 0 bases, and 6 bases stayed unmatched. This CDR3 reads CASSRGQVISNQPQHF. In DNA form, the CDR3 reads TGTGCCAGCTCACGAGGACAGGTCATTAGCAATCAGCCCCAGCATTTT.

This sequence joins TRBV28 and TRBJ2-7; D is uncertain. The CDR3 is made up of 11 amino acids. The V end was cut by 6 bases, the J end by 12 bases, with 15 bases between. CDR1 and CDR2 (germline): MDHEN, SYDVKM. CDR3 residues: CASRAMGNPYF. The CDR3 region has the DNA TGTGCCAGCAGAGCCATGGGGAATCCGTACTTC. The whole variable domain, filled in from reference TRBV28 and TRBJ2-7, reads DVKVTQSSRYLVKRTGEKVFLECVQDMDHENMFWYRQDPGLGLRLIYFSYDVKMKEKGDIPEGYSVSREKKERFSLILESASTNQTSMYLCASRAMGNPYFGPGTRLTVT.

This chain joins TRBV2 and TRBJ2-7, with no clear D. The CDR3 sequence is 16 residues long. Trimming stripped 6 bases from V and 0 bases from J, with 18 bases between. The germline V gene has CDR1 SNHLY and CDR2 FYNNEI. The CDR3 spells CASREAGRMSSYEQYF. The CDR3 DNA is TGTGCCAGCAGAGAGGCTGGCAGGATGAGCTCCTACGAGCAGTACTTC.

The rearrangement uses TRBV18 and TRBJ1-4; D is undetermined. This CDR3 comprises 14 residues. Trimming shortened V by 3 bases and J by 6 bases, and 11 bases separated the two germline ends. From germline, CDR1 is KGHSH and CDR2 LQKENI. The CDR3 loop reads CASSPAGSHEKLFF. The CDR3 DNA is TGTGCCAGCTCACCGGCCGGGTCCCATGAAAAACTGTTTTTT.

In this sample, this clone turned up once. In DNA form, the CDR3 reads TGTGCCAGCAGCGTCCCAAGAGGGGCGCCGCATATTGGCTACACCTTC. Its translation is CASSVPRGAPHIGYTF. The chain couples TRBV9 to TRBJ1-2; D is perhaps TRBD1 (5 bases). This CDR3 has 16 amino acids. Germline CDR1 reads SGDLS; CDR2 reads YYNGEE. The V and J ends lost 2 bases and 7 bases respectively, with 21 bases between them.

The genes are TRBV6-5 and TRBJ1-3, with a weak D call TRBD1 (5 bases). Trimming took 6 bases from V and 3 from J, leaving 6 bases between them. The germline V gene encodes CDR1 MNHEY and CDR2 SVGAGI. The CDR3 sequence is 12 residues long. As DNA, the CDR3 is TGTGCCAGCAGAGACAGTGGAAACACCATATATTTT. Protein product: CASRDSGNTIYF.

The CDR3 sequence is CASSQNFAGGLGYTF. The CDR3 DNA is TGTGCCAGCAGCCAGAATTTTGCAGGGGGCCTTGGCTACACCTTC. V and J are TRBV3-1 (or the pseudogene TRBV3-2) and TRBJ1-2; 8 bases align to TRBD1. This CDR3 spans 15 amino acids. Germline loops: CDR1 LGHDT, CDR2 YNNKEL (reference sequence). V shed 3 bases and J 7 bases; nucleotides not matched to a gene: 10.

The gene calls are TRBV12-1 and TRBJ2-5; the table's D call, TRBD1, was not checked against the DNA. TRBV12-1 is a pseudogene. The CDR3 consists of 13 residues. CDR3 nucleotide sequence: TGTGCCAGCAGCCCTAACAGGGGTATCGACCAGTACTTC. It encodes CASSPNRGIDQYF.

The chain recombines TRBV11-3 with TRBJ1-3, with D uncertain. This CDR3 is built from 14 residues. Germline values: CDR1 SGHNT, CDR2 YENEEA. Trimming left V 5 bases short and J 3 bases short, with 11 bases between. The CDR3 bases are TGTGCCAGCAGCCAAGGACTTGGTGGAAACACCATATATTTT. As protein: CASSQGLGGNTIYF.

The CDR3 region is CASSIDPGLGTQYF. CDR3 DNA: TGTGCCAGTAGTATAGATCCGGGGTTGGGGACCCAGTACTTC. The J gene is TRBJ2-5, the V gene TRBV19; D is possibly TRBD2 (5 bases). The V gene lost 0 bases and the J gene lost 7 bases, with 12 bases spanning the gap. The V gene's germline CDR1 is LNHDA and CDR2 SQIVND (reference sequence). The CDR3 has 14 residues.

The chain recombines TRBV11-3 with TRBJ1-1; the D is unclear. Germline lookup yields CDR1 SGHNT and CDR2 YENEEA. The CDR3 spans 15 residues. V lost 0 bases and J lost 1, with 9 bases in between. For the CDR3, the DNA is TGTGCCAGCAGCTTAGAACTCAGTGGGAACACTGAAGCTTTCTTT. Protein sequence: CASSLELSGNTEAFF.

This chain links TRBV19 with TRBJ1-2; TRBD1 matches at 7 bases. This CDR3 has 14 residues. Trimming took 2 bases from V and 6 from J; bases not matched to a gene: 6. Per germline, CDR1 LNHDA and CDR2 SQIVND (reference sequence). CDR3 nucleotide sequence: TGTGCCAGTAGTATATCTCGACAGGGCGATGGCTACACCTTC. Translating gives CASSISRQGDGYTF.

The J gene is TRBJ2-1, the V gene TRBV7-9; D remains unclear. The CDR3 consists of 14 residues. Trimming took off 5 bases at V and 5 bases at J, with 13 bases between the two ends. Germline CDR1 is SEHNR and CDR2 is FQNEAQ (reference sequence). Written as DNA, the CDR3 is TGTGCCAGCAGCCTCAACGGTCTCCACAATGAGCAGTTCTTC. It codes for CASSLNGLHNEQFF. Based on the CDR3 plus reference TRBV7-9 and TRBJ2-1, the full variable domain is DTGVSQNPRHKITKRGQNVTFRCDPISEHNRLYWYRQTLGQGPEFLTYFQNEAQLEKSRLLSDRFSAERPKGSFSTLEIQRTEQGDSAMYLCASSLNGLHNEQFFGPGTRLTVL.

The chain recombines TRBV4-1 with TRBJ1-1, with D perhaps TRBD1 (5 bases). The CDR3 sequence is 15 residues long. From germline, CDR1 is MGHRA and CDR2 YSYEKL. Trimming cost V 1 base and J 1 base, with 10 bases left between them. For the CDR3, the DNA is TGCGCCAGCAGCCAAGTCCTACAGGCGAACACTGAAGCTTTCTTT. Amino acids: CASSQVLQANTEAFF.

The chain carries TRBV18 and TRBJ2-6, with 7 bases identical to TRBD1. The J segment lost 0 bases and the V segment lost 4 bases, leaving 9 bases of the junction unmatched. Germline V gives CDR1 KGHSH, CDR2 LQKENI. The CDR3 is 18 residues long. The CDR3: CASSHTTGDNSGANVLTF. The DNA of the CDR3 is TGTGCCAGCTCACACACTACAGGGGACAACTCTGGGGCCAACGTCCTGACTTTC.

V is TRBV5-6 and J is TRBJ2-3; D perhaps matches TRBD2 (6 bases). Germline V gene lookup returns CDR1 SGHDT and CDR2 YYEEEE. V was shortened by 0 bases and J by 2 bases, with 19 bases between the two germline ends. The CDR3 contains 18 residues. The CDR3 reads CASSLATRAGGYTDTQYF. The CDR3 DNA reads TGTGCCAGCAGCTTGGCCACAAGGGCCGGGGGATACACAGATACGCAGTATTTT.